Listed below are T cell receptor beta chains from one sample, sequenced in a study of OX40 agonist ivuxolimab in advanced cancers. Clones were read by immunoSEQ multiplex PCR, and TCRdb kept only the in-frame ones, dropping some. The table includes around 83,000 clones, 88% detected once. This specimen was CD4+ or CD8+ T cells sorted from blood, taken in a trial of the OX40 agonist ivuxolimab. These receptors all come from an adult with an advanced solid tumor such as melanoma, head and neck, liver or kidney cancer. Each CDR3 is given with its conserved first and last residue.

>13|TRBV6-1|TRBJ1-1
CASSEGGRGRAFF
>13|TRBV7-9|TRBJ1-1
CASSSPGTGGAFF
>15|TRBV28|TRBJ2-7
CASSSTGPQVDEQYF
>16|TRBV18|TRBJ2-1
CASSLGGAGSYNEQFF
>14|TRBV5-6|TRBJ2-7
CASSLAGAYYEQYF
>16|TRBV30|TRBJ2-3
CAWSRKAGGSTDTQYF
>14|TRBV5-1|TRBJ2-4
CASSTRGDENIQYF
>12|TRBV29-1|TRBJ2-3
CSVKRDTDTQYF
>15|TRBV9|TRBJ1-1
CASSAHVGGSTEAFF
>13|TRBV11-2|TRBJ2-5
CASSPNRGETQYF
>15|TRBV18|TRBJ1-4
CASSNDWGSNEKLFF
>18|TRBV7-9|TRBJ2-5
CASSSEGASGIRGETQYF
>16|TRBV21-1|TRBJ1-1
CASSLQEGPLNTEAFF
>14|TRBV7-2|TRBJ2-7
CASSLYERGYEQYF
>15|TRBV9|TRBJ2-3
CASSVSGISADTQYF
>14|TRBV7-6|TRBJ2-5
CASSLTGLVETQYF
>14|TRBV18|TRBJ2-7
CASSPQGTSYEQYF
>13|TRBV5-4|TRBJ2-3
CASSLGGTDTQYF
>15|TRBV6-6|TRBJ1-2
CASSYSQGRGYGYTF
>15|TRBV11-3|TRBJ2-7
CASSLDQGRVHEQYF
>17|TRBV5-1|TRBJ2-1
CASSGRLAGGLYNKQFF
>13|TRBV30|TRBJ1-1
CAWSVTGELEAFF
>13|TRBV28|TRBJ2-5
CASSSGNTETQYF
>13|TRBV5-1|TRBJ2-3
CASSPGWGDTQYF
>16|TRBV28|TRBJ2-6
CASRQQGGAGANVLTF
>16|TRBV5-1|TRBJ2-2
CASSQPGQGYTGELFF
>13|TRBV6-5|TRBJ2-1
CASSSGQGGEQFF
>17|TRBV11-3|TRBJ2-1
CASSLGTSGGSYNEQFF
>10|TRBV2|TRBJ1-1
CASSLGEAFF
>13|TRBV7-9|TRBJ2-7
CASSARDYYEQYF
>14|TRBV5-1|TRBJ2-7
CASSRTVSSYEQYF
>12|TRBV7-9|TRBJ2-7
CASSFRFDEQYF
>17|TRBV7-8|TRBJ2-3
CASSLRTSGYSTDTQYF
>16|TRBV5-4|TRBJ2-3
CASSLGWTSGTDTQYF
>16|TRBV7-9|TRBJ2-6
CASSGTGHSGANVLTF
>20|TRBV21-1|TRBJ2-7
CASSKAKLAGTRWDWDEQYF
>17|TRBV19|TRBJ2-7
CASRTTYGTSGAYEQYF
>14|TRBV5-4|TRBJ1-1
CASSTTGRNTEAFF
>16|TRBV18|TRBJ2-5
CASSPLGPGVAETQYF
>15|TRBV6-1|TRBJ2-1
CASRSSVSSYNEQFF